This record looks at one T cell receptor (beta chain) sequence and its context. The length of the CDR3 is 13 residues. V was pared by 3 bases and J by 4 bases, with 9 bases between. These data come from a study of blood T cell repertoires in COVID-19. Original data processing: The authors estimated nucleated cell counts from reference gene primer amplification. Generated by immunoSEQ multiplex PCR, the TCRdb table keeps only in-frame clones and is missing some. The V and J calls and the clone size are those of that table, but D and trimming were determined from the DNA. The sample comprises 70,000 to 85,000 clones, roughly 90% of which are singletons, and roughly 3.1% rests with the top ten.

Material for sequencing was peripheral blood. The TCR originated in a woman between 45 and 60 years old with active or convalescent COVID-19. This sequence joins TRBV12-3 or TRBV12-4 and TRBJ1-2, with D possibly being TRBD1 (6 bases). The CDR3 DNA sequence: TGTGCCAGCAGTTTTAGGACAGCCTATGGCTACACCTTC. Its translation is CASSFRTAYGYTF.